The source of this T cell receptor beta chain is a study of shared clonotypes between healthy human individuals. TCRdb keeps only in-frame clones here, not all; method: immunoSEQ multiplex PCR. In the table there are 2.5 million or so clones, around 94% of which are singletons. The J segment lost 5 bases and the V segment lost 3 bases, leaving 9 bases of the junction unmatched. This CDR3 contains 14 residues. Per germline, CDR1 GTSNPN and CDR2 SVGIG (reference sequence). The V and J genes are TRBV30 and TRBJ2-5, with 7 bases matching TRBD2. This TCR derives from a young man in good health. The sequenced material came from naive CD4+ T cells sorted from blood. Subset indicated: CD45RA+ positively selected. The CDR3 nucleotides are TGTGCCTGGAGGTGGACTAGTAACAGCGAGACCCAGTACTTC. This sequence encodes CAWRWTSNSETQYF.